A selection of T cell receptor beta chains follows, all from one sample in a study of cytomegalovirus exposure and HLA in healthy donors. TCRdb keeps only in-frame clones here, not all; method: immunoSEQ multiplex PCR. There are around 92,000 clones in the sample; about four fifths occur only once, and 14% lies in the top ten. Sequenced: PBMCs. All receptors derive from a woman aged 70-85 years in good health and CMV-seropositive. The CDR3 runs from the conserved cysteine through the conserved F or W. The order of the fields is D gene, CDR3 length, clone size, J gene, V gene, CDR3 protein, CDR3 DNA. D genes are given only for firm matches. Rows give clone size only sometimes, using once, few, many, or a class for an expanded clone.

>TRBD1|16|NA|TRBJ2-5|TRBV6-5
CASSYSGTEIQETQYF
TGTGCCAGCAGTTACTCAGGGACAGAGATCCAAGAGACCCAGTACTTC
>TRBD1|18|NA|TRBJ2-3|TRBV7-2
CASSTYPSGGDAADTQYF
TGTGCCAGCAGCACTTACCCTTCAGGGGGCGACGCAGCAGATACGCAGTATTTT
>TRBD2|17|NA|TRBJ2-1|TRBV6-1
CASSEARTSGSLNEQFF
TGTGCCAGCAGTGAAGCTAGGACTAGCGGGAGTCTCAATGAGCAGTTCTTC
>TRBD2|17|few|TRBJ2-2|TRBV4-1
CASGSGLAGGFTGELFF
TGCGCCAGCGGCTCGGGACTAGCGGGAGGGTTCACCGGGGAGCTGTTTTTT
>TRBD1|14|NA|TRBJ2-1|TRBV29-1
CSVDNPTGGNEQFF
TGCAGCGTTGATAACCCGACAGGGGGCAATGAGCAGTTCTTC
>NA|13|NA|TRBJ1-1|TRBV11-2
CASSLAVNTEAFF
TGTGCCAGCAGCTTAGCAGTCAACACTGAAGCTTTCTTT
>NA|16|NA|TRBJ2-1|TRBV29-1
CSVDLQGTDAGNEQFF
TGCAGCGTTGATCTGCAGGGGACGGACGCTGGGAATGAGCAGTTCTTC
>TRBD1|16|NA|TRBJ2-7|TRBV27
CASSLPGQEEPYEQYF
TGTGCCAGCAGTTTACCCGGACAGGAGGAACCCTACGAGCAGTACTTC
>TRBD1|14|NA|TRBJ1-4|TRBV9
CASSVRTGNEKLFF
TGTGCCAGCAGCGTCAGGACAGGGAATGAAAAACTGTTTTTT
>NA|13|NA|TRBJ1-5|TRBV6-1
CASSEVSEEPQHF
TGTGCCAGCAGTGAAGTGTCCGAGGAGCCCCAGCATTTT
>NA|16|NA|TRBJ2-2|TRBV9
CASSVADRMRTGELFF
TGTGCCAGCAGCGTAGCGGACAGAATGCGCACCGGGGAGCTGTTTTTT
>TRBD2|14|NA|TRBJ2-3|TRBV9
CASSVEGRGDTQYF
TGTGCCAGCAGCGTAGAGGGGAGGGGAGATACGCAGTATTTT
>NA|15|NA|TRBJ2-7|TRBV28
CASSHRMLGALEQYF
TGTGCCAGCAGTCACCGAATGCTTGGGGCCCTCGAGCAGTACTTC
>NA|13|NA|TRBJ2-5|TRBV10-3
CAISESNQETQYF
TGTGCCATCAGTGAGTCCAACCAAGAGACCCAGTACTTC
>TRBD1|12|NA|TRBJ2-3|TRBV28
CASSTGGDTQYF
TGTGCCAGCAGCACAGGGGGAGATACGCAGTATTTT
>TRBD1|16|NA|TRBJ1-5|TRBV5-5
CASSLLATGGDQPQHF
TGTGCCAGCAGCCTCCTTGCGACAGGGGGGGATCAGCCCCAGCATTTT
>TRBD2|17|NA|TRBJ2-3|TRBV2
CASRYGLAGASTDTQYF
TGTGCCAGCAGGTACGGACTAGCGGGAGCATCCACAGATACGCAGTATTTT
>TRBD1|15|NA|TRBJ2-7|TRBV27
CASSLRQGVAHEQYF
TGTGCCAGCAGTTTGAGACAGGGGGTCGCCCACGAGCAGTACTTC
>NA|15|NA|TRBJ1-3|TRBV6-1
CASSEAPGTGNTIYF
TGTGCCAGCAGTGAAGCGCCAGGGACTGGAAACACCATATATTTT
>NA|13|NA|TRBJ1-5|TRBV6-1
CASQAQSNQPQHF
TGTGCCAGCCAGGCACAGTCCAATCAGCCCCAGCATTTT
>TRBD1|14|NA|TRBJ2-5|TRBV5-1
CASSFDRAQETQYF
TGCGCCAGCAGCTTTGACAGGGCTCAAGAGACCCAGTACTTC
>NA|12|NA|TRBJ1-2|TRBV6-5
CASSHDRYGYTF
TGTGCCAGCAGTCACGACAGATATGGCTACACCTTC